This T cell receptor (beta chain) originates from a study of blood T cells in healthy people across ages. Healthy individuals of Caucasian origin from Russia, aged about 6 to 100, served as donors. Using a J-beta primer mix together with a sample-barcoded 5' primer, a second PCR was run for roughly 7 to 12 cycles. TCRdb called the 5' RACE reads again in MiXCR, with one record for every CDR3 protein. Among roughly 1,700,000 distinct CDR3 sequences, 25% to 30% were seen once, and the ten largest hold approximately 7.7%. Germline CDR1 ENHRY, CDR2 SYGVKD. V lost 3 bases to trimming and J lost 13 bases, with 19 bases between them. There are 14 residues in the CDR3. Findings and limits, study-wide: A greater number of naive CD4+ cells and higher diversity distinguished long-lived donors from aged donors.

Turning to this clonotype: Its matching antigen is unknown.

This sequence was found in a woman younger than 45 in good health. V usage is TRBV10-3 and J usage is TRBJ2-1; TRBD1 might be the D (6 bases). The sample consisted of blood. CDR3 DNA sequence: TGTGCCATCAGTGATACAGGGAAGGAAGAGACCCAGTTCTTC. This gives the protein CAISDTGKEETQFF.